This TCR delta chain was obtained from a study of gamma-delta T cells after stem cell transplantation. TCRdb reprocessed the RT-PCR reads through CATT. The data contain about 11,000 delta-chain clones, around 42% of them singletons. J was trimmed by 0 bases and V by 3 bases; bases with no gene match: 12. The germline CDR1 and CDR2 sequences are GEAIGNYY and EKD. The CDR3 runs 19 residues. Specimen: gamma-delta T cells. This clonotype originated in a human donor. It is not recorded whose cells these are; they may come from a transplant donor. The chain is built from TRDV2 and TRDJ1; 13 bases fit TRDD3. In DNA, the CDR3 is TGTGCCTGTGACGCTAGACTGGGGGATACGCGCTCTGACACCGATAAACTCATCTTT. Translated, it gives CACDARLGDTRSDTDKLIF.